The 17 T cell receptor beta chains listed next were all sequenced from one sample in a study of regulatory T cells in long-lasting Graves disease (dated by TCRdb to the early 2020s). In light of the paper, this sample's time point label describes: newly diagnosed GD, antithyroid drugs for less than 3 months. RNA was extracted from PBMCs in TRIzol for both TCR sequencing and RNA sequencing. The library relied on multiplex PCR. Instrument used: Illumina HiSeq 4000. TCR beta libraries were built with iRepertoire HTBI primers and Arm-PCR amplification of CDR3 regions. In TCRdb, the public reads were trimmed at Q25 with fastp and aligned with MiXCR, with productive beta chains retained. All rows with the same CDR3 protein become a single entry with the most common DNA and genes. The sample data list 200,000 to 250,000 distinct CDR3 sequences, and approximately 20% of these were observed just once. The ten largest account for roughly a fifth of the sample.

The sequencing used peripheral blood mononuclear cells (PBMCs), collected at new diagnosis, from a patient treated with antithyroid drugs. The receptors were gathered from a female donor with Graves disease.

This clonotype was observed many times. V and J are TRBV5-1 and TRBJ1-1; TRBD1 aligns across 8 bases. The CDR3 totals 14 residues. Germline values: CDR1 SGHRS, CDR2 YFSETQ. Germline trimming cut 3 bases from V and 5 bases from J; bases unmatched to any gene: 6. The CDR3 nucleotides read TGCGCCAGCAGCTGGACAGGGCGGGGGACTGAAGCTTTCTTT. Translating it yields CASSWTGRGTEAFF. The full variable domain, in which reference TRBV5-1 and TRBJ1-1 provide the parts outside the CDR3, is KAGVTQTPRYLIKTRGQQVTLSCSPISGHRSVSWYQQTPGQGLQFLFEYFSETQRNKGNFPGRFSGRQFSNSRSEMNVSTLELGDSALYLCASSWTGRGTEAFFGQGTRLTVV.

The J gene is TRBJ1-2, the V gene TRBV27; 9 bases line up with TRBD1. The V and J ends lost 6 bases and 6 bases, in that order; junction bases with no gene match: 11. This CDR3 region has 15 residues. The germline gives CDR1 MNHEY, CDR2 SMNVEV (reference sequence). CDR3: CASRDLDRGIHGYTF. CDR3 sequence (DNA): TGTGCCAGCAGAGATCTTGACAGGGGGATCCATGGCTACACCTTC.

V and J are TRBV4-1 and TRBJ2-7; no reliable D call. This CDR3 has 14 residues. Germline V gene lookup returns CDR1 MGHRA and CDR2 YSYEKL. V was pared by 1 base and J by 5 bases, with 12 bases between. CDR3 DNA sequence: TGCGCCAGCAGCCAAGGAACGAGCCGCGACGAGCAGTACTTC. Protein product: CASSQGTSRDEQYF.

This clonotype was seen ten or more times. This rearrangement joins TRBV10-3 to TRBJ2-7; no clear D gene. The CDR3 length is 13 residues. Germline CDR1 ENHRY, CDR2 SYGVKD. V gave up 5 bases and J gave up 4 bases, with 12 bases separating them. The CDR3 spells CAISFDPTYEQYF. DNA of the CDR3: TGTGCCATCAGTTTCGATCCGACATACGAGCAGTACTTC.

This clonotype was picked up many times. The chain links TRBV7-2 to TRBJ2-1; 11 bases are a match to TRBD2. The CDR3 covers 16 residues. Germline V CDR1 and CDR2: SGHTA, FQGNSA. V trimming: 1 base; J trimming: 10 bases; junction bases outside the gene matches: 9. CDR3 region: CASSLVGLAGGGEQFF. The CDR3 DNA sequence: TGTGCCAGCAGCTTAGTAGGGCTAGCGGGAGGCGGGGAGCAGTTCTTC.

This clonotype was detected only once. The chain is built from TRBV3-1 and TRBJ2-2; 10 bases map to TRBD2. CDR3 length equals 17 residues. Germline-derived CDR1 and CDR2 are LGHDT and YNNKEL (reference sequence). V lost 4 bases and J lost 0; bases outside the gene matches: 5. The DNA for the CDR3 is TGTGCCAGCAGCCTAGAGACTAGCGGGCCGAACACCGGGGAGCTGTTTTTT. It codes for CASSLETSGPNTGELFF.

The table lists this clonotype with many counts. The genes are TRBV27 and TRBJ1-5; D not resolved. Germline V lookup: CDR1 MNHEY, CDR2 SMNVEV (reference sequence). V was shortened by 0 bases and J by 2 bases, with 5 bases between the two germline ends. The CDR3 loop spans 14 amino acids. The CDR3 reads CASSLSPRNQPQHF. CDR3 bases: TGTGCCAGCAGTTTATCTCCCCGCAATCAGCCCCAGCATTTT.

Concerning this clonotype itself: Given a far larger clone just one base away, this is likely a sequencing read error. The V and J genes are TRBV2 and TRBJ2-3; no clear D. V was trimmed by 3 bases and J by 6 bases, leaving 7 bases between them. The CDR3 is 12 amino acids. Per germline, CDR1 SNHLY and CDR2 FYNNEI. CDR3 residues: CASSDTPDTQYF. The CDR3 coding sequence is TGTGCCAGCAGTGACACTCCCGATACGCAGTATTTT.

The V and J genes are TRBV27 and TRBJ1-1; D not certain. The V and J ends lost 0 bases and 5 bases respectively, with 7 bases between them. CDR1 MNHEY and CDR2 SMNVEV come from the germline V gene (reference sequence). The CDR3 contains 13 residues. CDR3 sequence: CASSLSAWTEAFF. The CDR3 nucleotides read TGTGCCAGCAGTTTATCCGCTTGGACTGAAGCTTTCTTT.

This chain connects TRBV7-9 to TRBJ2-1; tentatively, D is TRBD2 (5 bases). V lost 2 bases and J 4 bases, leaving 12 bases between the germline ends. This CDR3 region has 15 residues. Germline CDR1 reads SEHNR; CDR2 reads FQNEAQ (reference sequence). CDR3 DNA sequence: TGTGCCAGCAGCTTATCGTCTAGCAAATACAATGAGCAGTTCTTC. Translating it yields CASSLSSSKYNEQFF.

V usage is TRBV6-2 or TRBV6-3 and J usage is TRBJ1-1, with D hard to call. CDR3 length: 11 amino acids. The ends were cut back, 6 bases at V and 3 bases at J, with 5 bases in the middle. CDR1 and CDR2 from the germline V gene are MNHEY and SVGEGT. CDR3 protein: CASSAYTEAFF. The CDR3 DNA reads TGTGCCAGCAGCGCTTACACTGAAGCTTTCTTT.

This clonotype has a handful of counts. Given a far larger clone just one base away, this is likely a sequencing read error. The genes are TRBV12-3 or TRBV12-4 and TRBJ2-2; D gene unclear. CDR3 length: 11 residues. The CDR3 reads CASTYTRELFF. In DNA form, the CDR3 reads TGTGCCAGCACCTACACCAGGGAGCTGTTTTTT.

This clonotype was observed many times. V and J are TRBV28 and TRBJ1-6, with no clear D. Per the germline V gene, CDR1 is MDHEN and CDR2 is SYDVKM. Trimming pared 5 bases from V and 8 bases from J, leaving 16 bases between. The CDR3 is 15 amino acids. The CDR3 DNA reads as TGTGCCAGCAGTACTCCCGGGAGCAGCGATTCACCCCTCCACTTT. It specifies CASSTPGSSDSPLHF.

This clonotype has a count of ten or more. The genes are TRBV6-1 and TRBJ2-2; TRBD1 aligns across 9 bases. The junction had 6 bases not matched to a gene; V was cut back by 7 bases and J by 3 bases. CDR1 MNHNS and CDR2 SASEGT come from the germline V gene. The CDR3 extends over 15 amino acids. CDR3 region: CASKLRDRDTGELFF. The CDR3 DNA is TGTGCCAGCAAGCTCCGGGACAGGGACACCGGGGAGCTGTTTTTT.

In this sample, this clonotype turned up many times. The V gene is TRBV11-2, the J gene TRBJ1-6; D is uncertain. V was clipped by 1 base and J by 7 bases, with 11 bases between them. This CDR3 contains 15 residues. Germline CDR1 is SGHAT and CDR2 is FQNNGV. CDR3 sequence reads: CASSLAFTENSPLHF. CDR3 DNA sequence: TGTGCCAGCAGCTTAGCCTTTACGGAGAATTCACCCCTCCACTTT. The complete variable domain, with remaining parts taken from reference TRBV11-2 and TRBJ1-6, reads EAGVAQSPRYKIIEKRQSVAFWCNPISGHATLYWYQQILGQGPKLLIQFQNNGVVDDSQLPKDRFSAERLKGVDSTLKIQPAKLEDSAVYLCASSLAFTENSPLHFGNGTRLTVT.

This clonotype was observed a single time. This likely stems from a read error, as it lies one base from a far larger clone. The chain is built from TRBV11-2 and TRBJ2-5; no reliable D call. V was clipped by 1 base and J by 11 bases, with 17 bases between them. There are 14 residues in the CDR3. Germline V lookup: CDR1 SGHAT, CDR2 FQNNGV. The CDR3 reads CASSLASSYNEQYF. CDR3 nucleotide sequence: TGTGCCAGCAGCTTAGCCAGCTCCTACAATGAGCAGTACTTC. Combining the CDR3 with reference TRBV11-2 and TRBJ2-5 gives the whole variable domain EAGVAQSPRYKIIEKRQSVAFWCNPISGHATLYWYQQILGQGPKLLIQFQNNGVVDDSQLPKDRFSAERLKGVDSTLKIQPAKLEDSAVYLCASSLASSYNEQYFGPGTRLLVL.

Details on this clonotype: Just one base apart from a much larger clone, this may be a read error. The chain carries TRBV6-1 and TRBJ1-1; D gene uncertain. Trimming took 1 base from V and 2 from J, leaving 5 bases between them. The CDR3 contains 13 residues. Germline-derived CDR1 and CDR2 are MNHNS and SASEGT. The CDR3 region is CASSEVHNTEAFF. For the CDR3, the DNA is TGTGCCAGCAGTGAAGTACATAACACTGAAGCTTTCTTT.